What follows are 11 T cell receptor beta chains derived from one specimen sequenced in a study of T-cell memory formation after mild COVID-19 (TCRdb year 2021). The library came from 5' RACE. TCRdb shows the sequencer as Illumina NovaSeq 6000. The public reads were reanalyzed by TCRdb: fastp trimming at Q25, MiXCR alignment, in-frame beta chains only. Under each unique CDR3 protein, matching rows form one entry showing the most common genes and DNA. This sample has under 550,000 distinct CDR3 sequences in its table, and around a sixth of those were observed once. Of the sample, roughly an eighth falls within the top ten clones. Sequencing was done on a sample of PBMCs or a T cell subset sorted from them (not recorded which). Receptor source: an adult woman who had mild COVID-19 (a few samples of this study predate the infection). The sample titles of this study are shuffled in the database, so cell type and time point are left out; the donor was told from shared clones.

This clonotype has just a few counts. The chain is built from TRBV7-9 and TRBJ1-1; D call uncertain. From germline, CDR1 is SEHNR and CDR2 FQNEAQ (reference sequence). The CDR3 consists of 15 residues. V lost 7 bases and J 1 base, leaving 16 bases between the germline ends. The CDR3 here is CASTDQWTGNTEAFF. The CDR3, as DNA: TGTGCCAGCACCGACCAATGGACCGGGAACACTGAAGCTTTCTTT.

This chain joins TRBV29-1 and TRBJ2-1; maybe TRBD2 (5 bases). The CDR3 sequence is 13 residues long. The germline V and J ends were trimmed by 7 bases and 8 bases, with 18 bases remaining between them. Per germline, CDR1 SQVTM and CDR2 ANQGSEA. The CDR3 nucleotides read TGCAGCGGGGGTGGGAGATTTGTCTATGAGCAGTTCTTC. Translating it yields CSGGGRFVYEQFF.

The chain uses TRBV5-1 and TRBJ1-1; D is possibly TRBD1 (5 bases). CDR1 is SGHRS and CDR2 is YFSETQ in the germline V gene. V lost 0 bases and J 3 bases, leaving 12 bases between the germline ends. The CDR3 is 15 amino acids. CDR3 bases: TGCGCCAGCAGCTTGGAGGGACCAGATCACACTGAAGCTTTCTTT. Amino acids: CASSLEGPDHTEAFF.

A few counts support this clonotype. V is TRBV5-1 and J is TRBJ2-7, with TRBD2 as a possible D gene (7 bases). In germline, CDR1 is SGHRS, CDR2 YFSETQ. The CDR3 is 15 residues long. The ends were cut back, 5 bases at V and 0 bases at J, with 15 bases in the middle. CDR3 DNA: TGCGCCAGCAGAGCCGCGGGGGCCCCCTCCTACGAGCAGTACTTC. As protein: CASRAAGAPSYEQYF. Combining the CDR3 with reference TRBV5-1 and TRBJ2-7 gives the whole variable domain KAGVTQTPRYLIKTRGQQVTLSCSPISGHRSVSWYQQTPGQGLQFLFEYFSETQRNKGNFPGRFSGRQFSNSRSEMNVSTLELGDSALYLCASRAAGAPSYEQYFGPGTRLTVT.

The sample holds many counts of this clonotype. This chain uses TRBV11-2 with TRBJ2-2; D gene ambiguous. Germline CDR1 and CDR2: SGHAT and FQNNGV. The CDR3 is 12 residues long. Trimming pared 2 bases from V and 6 bases from J, leaving 4 bases between. The CDR3 DNA follows: TGTGCCAGCAGCTTACCTCCCGGGGAGCTGTTTTTT. It yields the protein CASSLPPGELFF.

The chain joins TRBV5-6 to TRBJ1-1; D is ambiguous. Trimming pared 4 bases from V and 7 bases from J, leaving 11 bases between. CDR1 is SGHDT and CDR2 is YYEEEE in the germline V gene. CDR3 size: 12 residues. CDR3 sequence: CASSPNRNEAFF. For the CDR3, the DNA is TGTGCCAGCAGCCCCAACCGCAATGAAGCTTTCTTT. The complete variable domain, with remaining parts taken from reference TRBV5-6 and TRBJ1-1, reads DAGVTQSPTHLIKTRGQQVTLRCSPKSGHDTVSWYQQALGQGPQFIFQYYEEEERQRGNFPDRFSGHQFPNYSSELNVNALLLGDSALYLCASSPNRNEAFFGQGTRLTVV.

This clonotype occurred many times. The chain has TRBV19 and TRBJ2-7; TRBD2 is a possible D gene (5 bases). The CDR3 runs 13 residues. The germline V gene encodes CDR1 LNHDA and CDR2 SQIVND (reference sequence). With 1 base removed from V and 7 bases from J, the gap between germline ends came to 11 bases. CDR3 nucleotide sequence: TGTGCCAGTAGTATAGGCCTAACGGGAGAGCAGTACTTC. It yields the protein CASSIGLTGEQYF.

The count of this clonotype is one. The chain links TRBV20-1 to TRBJ1-2; D call uncertain. The CDR3 is 12 amino acids. The V gene lost 0 bases and the J gene lost 8 bases, with 10 bases spanning the gap. The V gene's germline CDR1 is DFQATT and CDR2 SNEGSKA (reference sequence). CDR3 DNA sequence: TGCAGTGCTAGAGAAGGCAGTGAGGGCTACACCTTC. Encoded protein: CSAREGSEGYTF.

This clonotype was seen a handful of times. The chain combines TRBV27 with TRBJ1-2, with TRBD1 identical over 8 bases. Germline lookup yields CDR1 MNHEY and CDR2 SMNVEV (reference sequence). V dropped 4 bases and J dropped 5; count of bases not matched to a gene: 9. CDR3 length: 15 residues. The CDR3: CASSYSSTGAYGYTF. DNA for the CDR3: TGTGCCAGCAGTTATAGTTCGACAGGGGCTTATGGCTACACCTTC.

The rearrangement links TRBV27 to TRBJ2-3, with 9 bases fitting TRBD2. V lost 0 bases, J lost 4 bases, and 5 bases stayed unmatched. The CDR3 has 16 residues. Looked up from germline, CDR1 is MNHEY and CDR2 is SMNVEV (reference sequence). The CDR3 loop reads CASSLSPAGGADTQYF. For the CDR3, the DNA is TGTGCCAGCAGTTTATCACCAGCGGGAGGAGCAGATACGCAGTATTTT.

The chain uses TRBV4-2 and TRBJ2-1, with D tentatively TRBD1 (5 bases). Germline values: CDR1 LGHNA, CDR2 YNFKEQ. V was clipped by 4 bases and J by 4 bases, with 17 bases between them. The CDR3 has 16 residues. The CDR3 is CASSPLDPGWYNEQFF. The CDR3 DNA reads as TGTGCCAGCAGCCCTTTAGATCCAGGGTGGTACAATGAGCAGTTCTTC.